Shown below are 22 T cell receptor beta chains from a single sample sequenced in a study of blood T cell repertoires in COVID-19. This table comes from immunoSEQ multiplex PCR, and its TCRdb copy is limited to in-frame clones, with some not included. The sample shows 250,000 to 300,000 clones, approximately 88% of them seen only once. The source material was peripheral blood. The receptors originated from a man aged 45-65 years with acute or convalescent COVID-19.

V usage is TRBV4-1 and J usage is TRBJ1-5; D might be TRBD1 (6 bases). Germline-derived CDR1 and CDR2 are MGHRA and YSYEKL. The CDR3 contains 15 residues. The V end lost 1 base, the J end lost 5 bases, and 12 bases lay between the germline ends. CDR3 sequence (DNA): TGCGCCAGCAGCCAAGTGGGGGCAGGGTATCAGCCCCAGCATTTT. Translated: CASSQVGAGYQPQHF.

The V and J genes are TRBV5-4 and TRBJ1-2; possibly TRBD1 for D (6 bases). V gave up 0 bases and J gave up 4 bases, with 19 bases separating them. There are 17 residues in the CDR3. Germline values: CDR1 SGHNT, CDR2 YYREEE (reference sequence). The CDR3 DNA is TGTGCCAGCAGCTTGGGGCCGCCGCCGGGGGGCGTCTATGGCTACACCTTC. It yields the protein CASSLGPPPGGVYGYTF.

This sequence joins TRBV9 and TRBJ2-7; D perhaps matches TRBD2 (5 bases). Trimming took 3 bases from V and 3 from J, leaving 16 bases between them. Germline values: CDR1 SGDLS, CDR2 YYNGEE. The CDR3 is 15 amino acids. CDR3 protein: CASSANPDGNYEQYF. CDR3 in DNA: TGTGCCAGCAGCGCCAACCCGGACGGGAACTACGAGCAGTACTTC.

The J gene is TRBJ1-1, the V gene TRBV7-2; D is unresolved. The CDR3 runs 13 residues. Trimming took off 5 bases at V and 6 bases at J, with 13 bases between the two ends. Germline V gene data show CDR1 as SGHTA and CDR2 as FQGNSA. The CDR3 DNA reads TGTGCCAGCAGCCCAGAGCGGGAAGCTGAAGCTTTCTTT. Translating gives CASSPEREAEAFF.

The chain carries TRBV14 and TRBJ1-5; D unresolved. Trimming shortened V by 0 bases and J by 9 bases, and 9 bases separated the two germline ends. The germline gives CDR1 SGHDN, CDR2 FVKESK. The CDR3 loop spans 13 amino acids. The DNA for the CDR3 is TGTGCCAGCAGCCAAGATGGCGGTGGGCCCCAGCATTTT. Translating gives CASSQDGGGPQHF.

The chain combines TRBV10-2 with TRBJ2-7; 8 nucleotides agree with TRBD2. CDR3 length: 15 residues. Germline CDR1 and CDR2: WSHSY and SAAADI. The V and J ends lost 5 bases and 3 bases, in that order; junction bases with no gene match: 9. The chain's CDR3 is CASSHPGLAIYEQYF. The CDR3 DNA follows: TGCGCCAGCAGTCATCCTGGACTAGCTATCTACGAGCAGTACTTC.

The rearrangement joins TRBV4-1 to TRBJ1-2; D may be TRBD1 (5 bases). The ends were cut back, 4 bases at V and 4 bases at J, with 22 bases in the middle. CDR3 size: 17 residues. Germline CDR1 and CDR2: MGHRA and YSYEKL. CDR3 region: CASSPIRPSPGGYGYTF. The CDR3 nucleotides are TGCGCCAGCAGCCCAATCCGGCCTTCTCCGGGGGGCTATGGCTACACCTTC.

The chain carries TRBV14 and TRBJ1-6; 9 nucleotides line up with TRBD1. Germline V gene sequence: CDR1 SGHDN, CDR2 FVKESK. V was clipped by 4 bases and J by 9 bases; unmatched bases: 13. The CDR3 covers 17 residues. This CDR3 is CASSPWGEGQGFSPLHF. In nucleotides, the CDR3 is TGTGCCAGCAGCCCCTGGGGGGAAGGACAGGGGTTTTCACCCCTCCACTTT.

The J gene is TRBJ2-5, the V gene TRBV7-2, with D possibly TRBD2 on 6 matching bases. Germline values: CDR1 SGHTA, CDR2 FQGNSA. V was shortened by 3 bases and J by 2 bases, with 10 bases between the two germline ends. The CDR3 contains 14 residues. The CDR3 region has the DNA TGTGCCAGCAGCTTTGGACTACGACAAGAGACCCAGTACTTC. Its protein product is CASSFGLRQETQYF.

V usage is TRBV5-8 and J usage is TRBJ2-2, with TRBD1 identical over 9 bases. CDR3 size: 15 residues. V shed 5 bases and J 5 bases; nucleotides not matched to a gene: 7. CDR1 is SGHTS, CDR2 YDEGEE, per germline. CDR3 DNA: TGTGCCAGCAGGAGGAGACAGGGGGGGACCGGGGAGCTGTTTTTT. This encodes CASRRRQGGTGELFF. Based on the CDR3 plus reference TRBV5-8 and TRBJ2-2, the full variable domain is EAGVTQSPTHLIKTRGQQATLRCSPISGHTSVYWYQQALGLGLQFLLWYDEGEERNRGNFPPRFSGRQFPNYSSELNVNALELEDSALYLCASRRRQGGTGELFFGEGSRLTVL.

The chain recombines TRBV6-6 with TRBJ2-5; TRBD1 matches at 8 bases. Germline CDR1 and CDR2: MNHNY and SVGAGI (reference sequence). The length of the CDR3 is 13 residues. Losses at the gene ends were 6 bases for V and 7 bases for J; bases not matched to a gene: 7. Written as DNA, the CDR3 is TGTGCCAGCAGCCGACAGGGGACGGGGACCCAGTACTTC. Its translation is CASSRQGTGTQYF.

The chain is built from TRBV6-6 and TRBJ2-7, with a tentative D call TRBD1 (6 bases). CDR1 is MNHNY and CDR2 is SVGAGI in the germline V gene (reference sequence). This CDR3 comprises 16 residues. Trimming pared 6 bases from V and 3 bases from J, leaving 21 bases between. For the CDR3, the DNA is TGTGCCAGCAGCTGGGGCCCGAGTGAGGACAGCTACGAGCAGTACTTC. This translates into CASSWGPSEDSYEQYF.

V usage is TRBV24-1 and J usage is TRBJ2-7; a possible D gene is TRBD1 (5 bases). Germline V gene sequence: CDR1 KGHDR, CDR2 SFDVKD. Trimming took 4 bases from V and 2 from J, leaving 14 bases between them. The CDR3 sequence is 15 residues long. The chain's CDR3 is CATSEGPGPTYEQYF. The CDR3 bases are TGTGCCACCAGTGAGGGGCCAGGGCCAACCTACGAGCAGTACTTC.

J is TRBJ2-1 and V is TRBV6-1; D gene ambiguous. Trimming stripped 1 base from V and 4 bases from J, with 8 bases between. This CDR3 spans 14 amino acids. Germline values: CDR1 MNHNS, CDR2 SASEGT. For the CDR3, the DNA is TGTGCCAGCAGTGAAGGTCCGACATACAATGAGCAGTTCTTC. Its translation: CASSEGPTYNEQFF.

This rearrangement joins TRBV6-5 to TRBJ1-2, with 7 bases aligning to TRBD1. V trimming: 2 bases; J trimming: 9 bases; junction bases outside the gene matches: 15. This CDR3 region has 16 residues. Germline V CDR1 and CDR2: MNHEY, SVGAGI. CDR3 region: CASSYVPDRMGQSYTF. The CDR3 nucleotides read TGTGCCAGCAGTTACGTTCCGGACAGGATGGGGCAAAGCTACACCTTC.

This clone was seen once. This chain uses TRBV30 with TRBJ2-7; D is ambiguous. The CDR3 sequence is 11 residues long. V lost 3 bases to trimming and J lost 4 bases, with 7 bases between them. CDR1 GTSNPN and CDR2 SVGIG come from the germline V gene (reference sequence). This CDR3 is CAWSREYEQYF. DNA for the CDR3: TGTGCCTGGAGCCGCGAGTACGAGCAGTACTTC.

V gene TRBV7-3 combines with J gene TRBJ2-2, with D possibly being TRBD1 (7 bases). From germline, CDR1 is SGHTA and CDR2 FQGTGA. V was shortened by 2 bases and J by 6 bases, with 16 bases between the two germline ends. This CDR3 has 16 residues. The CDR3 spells CASSLGQGGSPGELFF. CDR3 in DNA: TGTGCCAGCAGCTTAGGGCAGGGGGGAAGTCCCGGGGAGCTGTTTTTT. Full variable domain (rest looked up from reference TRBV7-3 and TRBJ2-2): GAGVSQTPSNKVTEKGKYVELRCDPISGHTALYWYRQSLGQGPEFLIYFQGTGAADDSGLPNDRFFAVRPEGSVSTLKIQRTERGDSAVYLCASSLGQGGSPGELFFGEGSRLTVL.

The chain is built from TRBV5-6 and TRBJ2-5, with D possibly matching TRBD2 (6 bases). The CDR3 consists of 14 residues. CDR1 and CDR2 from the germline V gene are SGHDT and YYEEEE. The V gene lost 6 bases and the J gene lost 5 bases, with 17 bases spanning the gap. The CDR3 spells CASTSAGNWETQYF. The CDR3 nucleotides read TGTGCCAGCACCTCGGCGGGGAATTGGGAGACCCAGTACTTC.

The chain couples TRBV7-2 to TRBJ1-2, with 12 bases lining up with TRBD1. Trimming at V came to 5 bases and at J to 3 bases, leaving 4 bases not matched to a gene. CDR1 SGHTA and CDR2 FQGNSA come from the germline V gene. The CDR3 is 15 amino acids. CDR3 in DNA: TGTGCCAGCAGCCTCGGGACAGGGGGCTACTATGGCTACACCTTC. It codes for CASSLGTGGYYGYTF.

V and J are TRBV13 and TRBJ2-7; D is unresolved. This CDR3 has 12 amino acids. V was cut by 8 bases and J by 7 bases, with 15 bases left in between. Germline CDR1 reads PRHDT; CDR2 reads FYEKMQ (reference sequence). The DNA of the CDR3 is TGTGCCAGCGCGAAATATTCTAGGGAGCAGTACTTC. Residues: CASAKYSREQYF. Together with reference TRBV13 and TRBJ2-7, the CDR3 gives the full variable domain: AAGVIQSPRHLIKEKRETATLKCYPIPRHDTVYWYQQGPGQDPQFLISFYEKMQSDKGSIPDRFSAQQFSDYHSELNMSSLELGDSALYFCASAKYSREQYFGPGTRLTVT.

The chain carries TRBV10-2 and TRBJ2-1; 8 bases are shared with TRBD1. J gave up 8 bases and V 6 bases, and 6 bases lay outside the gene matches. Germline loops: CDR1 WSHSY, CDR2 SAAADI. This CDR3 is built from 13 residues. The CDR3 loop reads CASRGQGRDEQFF. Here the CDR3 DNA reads TGCGCCAGCAGAGGACAGGGAAGGGATGAGCAGTTCTTC.

CDR3 bases: TGTGCCAGCAGTTACTCGATGACGGCGGGGGCCAGCCCTCTCTCCACCGGGGAGCTGTTTTTT. Amino acid sequence: CASSYSMTAGASPLSTGELFF. This chain joins TRBV6-2 or TRBV6-3 and TRBJ2-2; maybe TRBD2 (7 bases). The germline V gene has CDR1 MNHEY and CDR2 SVGEGT. The CDR3 contains 21 residues. V lost 0 bases, J lost 4 bases, and 27 bases lay in between.